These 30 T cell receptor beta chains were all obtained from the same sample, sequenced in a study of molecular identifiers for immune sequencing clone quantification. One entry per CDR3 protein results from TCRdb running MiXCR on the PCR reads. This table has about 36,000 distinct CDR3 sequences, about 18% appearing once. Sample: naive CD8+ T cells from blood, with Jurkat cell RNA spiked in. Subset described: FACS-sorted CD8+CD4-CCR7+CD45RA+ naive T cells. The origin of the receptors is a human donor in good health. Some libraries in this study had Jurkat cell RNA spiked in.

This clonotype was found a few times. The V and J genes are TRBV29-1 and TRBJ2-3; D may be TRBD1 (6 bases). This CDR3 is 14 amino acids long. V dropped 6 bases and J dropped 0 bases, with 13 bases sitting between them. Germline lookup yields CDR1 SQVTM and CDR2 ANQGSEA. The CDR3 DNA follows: TGCAGCGTAGATGACAGGATTAGCACAGATACGCAGTATTTT. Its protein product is CSVDDRISTDTQYF.

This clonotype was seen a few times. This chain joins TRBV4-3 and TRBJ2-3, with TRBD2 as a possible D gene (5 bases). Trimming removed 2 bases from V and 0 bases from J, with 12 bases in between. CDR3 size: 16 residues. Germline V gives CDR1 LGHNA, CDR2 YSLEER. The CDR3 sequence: CASSQRLRGSTDTQYF. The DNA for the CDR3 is TGCGCCAGCAGCCAAAGATTACGGGGAAGCACAGATACGCAGTATTTT.

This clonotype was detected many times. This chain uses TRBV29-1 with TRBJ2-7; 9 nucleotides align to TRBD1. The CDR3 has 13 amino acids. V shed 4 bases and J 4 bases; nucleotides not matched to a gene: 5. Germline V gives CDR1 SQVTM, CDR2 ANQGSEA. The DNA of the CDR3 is TGCAGCGTTGGGGACAGGGATTTATACGAGCAGTACTTC. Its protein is CSVGDRDLYEQYF.

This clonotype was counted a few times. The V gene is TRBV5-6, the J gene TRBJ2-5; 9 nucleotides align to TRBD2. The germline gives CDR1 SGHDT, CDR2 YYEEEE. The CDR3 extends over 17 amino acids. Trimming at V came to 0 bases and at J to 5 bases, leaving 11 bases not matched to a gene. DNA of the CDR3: TGTGCCAGCAGCTTGGTGTTTGTAGCGGGAGTCCGGGAGACCCAGTACTTC. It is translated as CASSLVFVAGVRETQYF.

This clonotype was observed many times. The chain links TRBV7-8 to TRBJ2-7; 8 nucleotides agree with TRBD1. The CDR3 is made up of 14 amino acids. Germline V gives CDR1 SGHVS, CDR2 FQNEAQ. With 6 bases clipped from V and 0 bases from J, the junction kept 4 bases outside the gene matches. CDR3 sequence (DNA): TGTGCCAGCAGTGTGGGACAGGTCTCCTACGAGCAGTACTTC. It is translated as CASSVGQVSYEQYF.

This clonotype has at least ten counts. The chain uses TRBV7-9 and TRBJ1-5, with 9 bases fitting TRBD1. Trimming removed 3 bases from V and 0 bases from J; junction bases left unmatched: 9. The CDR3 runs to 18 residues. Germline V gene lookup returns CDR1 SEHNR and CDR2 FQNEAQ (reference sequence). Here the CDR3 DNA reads TGTGCCAGCAGCTTGTCCGGACAGGGGTTTTTTAGCAATCAGCCCCAGCATTTT. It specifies CASSLSGQGFFSNQPQHF.

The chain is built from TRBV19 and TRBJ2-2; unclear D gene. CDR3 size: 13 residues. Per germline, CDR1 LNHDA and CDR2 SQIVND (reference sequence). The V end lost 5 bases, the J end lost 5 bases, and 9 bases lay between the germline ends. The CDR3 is CASSLGLTGELFF. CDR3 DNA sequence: TGTGCCAGTAGTTTGGGCTTGACCGGGGAGCTGTTTTTT.

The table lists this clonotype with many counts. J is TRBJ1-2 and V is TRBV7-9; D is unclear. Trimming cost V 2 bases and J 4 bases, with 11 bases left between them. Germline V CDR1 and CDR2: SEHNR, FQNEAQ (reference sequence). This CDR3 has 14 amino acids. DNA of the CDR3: TGTGCCAGCAGCTTAAAGGCAGAGATCTATGGCTACACCTTC. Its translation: CASSLKAEIYGYTF.

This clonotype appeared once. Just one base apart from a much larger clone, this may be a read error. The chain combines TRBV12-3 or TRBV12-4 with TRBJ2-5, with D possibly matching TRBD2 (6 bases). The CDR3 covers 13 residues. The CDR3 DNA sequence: TGTGCCAGCAGTTTACAGCGGGTAGAGGCCCAGCACTTC. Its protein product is CASSLQRVEAQHF.

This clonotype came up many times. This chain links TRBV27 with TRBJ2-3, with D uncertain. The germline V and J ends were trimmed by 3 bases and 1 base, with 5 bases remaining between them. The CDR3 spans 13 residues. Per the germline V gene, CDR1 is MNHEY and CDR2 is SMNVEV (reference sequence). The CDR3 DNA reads TGTGCCAGCAGTTTCCAGGGCACAGATACGCAGTATTTT. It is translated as CASSFQGTDTQYF.

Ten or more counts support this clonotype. The CDR3 protein is CASSYLANTDTQYF. The CDR3 nucleotides are TGTGCCAGCAGCTACCTAGCGAACACAGATACGCAGTATTTT. The rearrangement uses TRBV7-3 and TRBJ2-3; tentative D call: TRBD2 (6 bases). The CDR3 has 14 amino acids. Germline-derived CDR1 and CDR2 are SGHTA and FQGTGA. The V gene lost 4 bases and the J gene lost 2 bases, with 10 bases spanning the gap.

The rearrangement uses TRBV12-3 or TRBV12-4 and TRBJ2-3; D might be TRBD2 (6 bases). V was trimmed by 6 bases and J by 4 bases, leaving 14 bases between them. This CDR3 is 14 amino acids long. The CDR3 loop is CASSPTGGADTQYF. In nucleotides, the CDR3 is TGTGCCAGCAGCCCAACCGGGGGTGCAGATACGCAGTATTTT.

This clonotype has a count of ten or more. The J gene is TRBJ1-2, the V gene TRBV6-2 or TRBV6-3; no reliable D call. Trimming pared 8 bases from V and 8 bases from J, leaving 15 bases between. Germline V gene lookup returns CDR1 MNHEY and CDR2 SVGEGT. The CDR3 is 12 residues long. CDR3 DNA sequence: TGTGCCAGCCTGTCGAGCCCCCAAGGCTACACCTTC. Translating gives CASLSSPQGYTF.

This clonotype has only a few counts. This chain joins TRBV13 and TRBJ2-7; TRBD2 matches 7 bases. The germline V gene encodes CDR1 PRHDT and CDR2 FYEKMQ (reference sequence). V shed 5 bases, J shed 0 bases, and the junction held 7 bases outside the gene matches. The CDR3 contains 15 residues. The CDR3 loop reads CASSAGTTTSYEQYF. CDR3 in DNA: TGTGCCAGCAGCGCGGGGACTACCACCTCCTACGAGCAGTACTTC.

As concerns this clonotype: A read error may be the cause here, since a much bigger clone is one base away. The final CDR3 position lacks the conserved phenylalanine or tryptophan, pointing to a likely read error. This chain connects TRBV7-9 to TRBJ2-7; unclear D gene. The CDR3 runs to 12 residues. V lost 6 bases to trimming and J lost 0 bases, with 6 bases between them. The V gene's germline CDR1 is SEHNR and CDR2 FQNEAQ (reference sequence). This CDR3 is CASRGISYEQYS. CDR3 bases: TGTGCCAGCAGAGGCATCTCCTACGAGCAGTACTCC.

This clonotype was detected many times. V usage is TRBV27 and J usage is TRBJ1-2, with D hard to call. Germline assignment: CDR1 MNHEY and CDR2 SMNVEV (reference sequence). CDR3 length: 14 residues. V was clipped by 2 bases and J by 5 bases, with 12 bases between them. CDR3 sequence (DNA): TGTGCCAGCAGTTTAACCCCGGGCGGGTATGGCTACACCTTC. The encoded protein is CASSLTPGGYGYTF.

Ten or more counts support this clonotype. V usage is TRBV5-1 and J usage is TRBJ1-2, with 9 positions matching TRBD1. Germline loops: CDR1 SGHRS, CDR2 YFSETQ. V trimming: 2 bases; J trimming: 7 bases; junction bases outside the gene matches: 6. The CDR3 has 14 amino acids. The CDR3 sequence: CASSFTGGAGGYTF. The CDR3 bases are TGCGCCAGCAGCTTCACAGGGGGCGCGGGTGGCTACACCTTC.

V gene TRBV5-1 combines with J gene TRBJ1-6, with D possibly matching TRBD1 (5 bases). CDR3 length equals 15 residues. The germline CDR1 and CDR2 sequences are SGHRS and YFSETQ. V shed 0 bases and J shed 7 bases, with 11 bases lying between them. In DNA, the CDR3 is TGCGCCAGCAGCTTGGAAGGGGTCCTCAATTCACCCCTCCACTTT. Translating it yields CASSLEGVLNSPLHF.

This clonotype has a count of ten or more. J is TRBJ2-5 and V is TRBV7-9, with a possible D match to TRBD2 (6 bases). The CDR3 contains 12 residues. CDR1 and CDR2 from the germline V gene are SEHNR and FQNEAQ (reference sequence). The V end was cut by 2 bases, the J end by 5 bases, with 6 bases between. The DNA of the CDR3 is TGTGCCAGCAGCTTACGGGGGGAGACCCAGTACTTC. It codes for CASSLRGETQYF.

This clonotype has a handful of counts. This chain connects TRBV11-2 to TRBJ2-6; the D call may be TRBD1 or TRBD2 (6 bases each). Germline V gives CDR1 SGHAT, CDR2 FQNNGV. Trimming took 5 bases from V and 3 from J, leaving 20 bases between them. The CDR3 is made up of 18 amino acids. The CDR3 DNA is TGTGCCAGCAGCCCCCTCGGGGGCGGATCCTTTGGGGCCAACGTCCTGACTTTC. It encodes CASSPLGGGSFGANVLTF.

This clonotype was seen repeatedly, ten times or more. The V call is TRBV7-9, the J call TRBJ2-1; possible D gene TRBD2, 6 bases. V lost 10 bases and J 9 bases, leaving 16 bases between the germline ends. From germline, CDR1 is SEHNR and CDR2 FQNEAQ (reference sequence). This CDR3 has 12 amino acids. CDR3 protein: CATRQMGGEQFF. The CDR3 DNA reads TGTGCCACCCGACAGATGGGAGGTGAGCAGTTCTTC.

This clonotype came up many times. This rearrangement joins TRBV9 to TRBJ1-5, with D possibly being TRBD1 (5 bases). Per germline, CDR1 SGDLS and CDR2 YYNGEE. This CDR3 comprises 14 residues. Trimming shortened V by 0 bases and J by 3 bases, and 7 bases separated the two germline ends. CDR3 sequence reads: CASSVGQTNQPQHF. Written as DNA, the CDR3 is TGTGCCAGCAGCGTAGGACAGACCAATCAGCCCCAGCATTTT.

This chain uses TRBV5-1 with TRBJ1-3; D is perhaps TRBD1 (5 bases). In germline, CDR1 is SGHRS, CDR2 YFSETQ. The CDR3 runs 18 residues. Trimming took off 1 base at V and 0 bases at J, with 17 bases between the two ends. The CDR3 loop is CASSLTGGTSISGNTIYF. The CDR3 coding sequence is TGCGCCAGCAGCTTGACAGGAGGAACCTCAATCTCTGGAAACACCATATATTTT.

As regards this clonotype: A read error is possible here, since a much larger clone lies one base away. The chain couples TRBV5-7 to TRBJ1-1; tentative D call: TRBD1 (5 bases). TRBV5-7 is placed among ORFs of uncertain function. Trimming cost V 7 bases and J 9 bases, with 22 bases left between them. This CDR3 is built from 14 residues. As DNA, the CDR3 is TGTGCCAGCGAGCGAGGGGTGGTTGGAATTAAAGCTTTCTTT. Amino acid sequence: CASERGVVGIKAFF.

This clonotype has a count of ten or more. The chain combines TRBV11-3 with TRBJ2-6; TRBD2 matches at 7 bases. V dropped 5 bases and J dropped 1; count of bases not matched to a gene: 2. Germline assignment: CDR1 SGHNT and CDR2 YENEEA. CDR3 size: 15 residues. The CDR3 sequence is CASSPGGSGANVLTF. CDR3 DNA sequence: TGTGCCAGCAGCCCCGGGGGGTCTGGGGCCAACGTCCTGACTTTC.

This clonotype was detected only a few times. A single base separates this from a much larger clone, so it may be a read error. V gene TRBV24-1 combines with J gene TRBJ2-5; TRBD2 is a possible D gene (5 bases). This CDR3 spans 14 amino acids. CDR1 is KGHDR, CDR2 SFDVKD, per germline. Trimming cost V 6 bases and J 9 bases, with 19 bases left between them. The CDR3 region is CATSRGIGMEAQYF. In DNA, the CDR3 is TGTGCCACCAGTAGAGGGATTGGAATGGAGGCCCAGTACTTC.

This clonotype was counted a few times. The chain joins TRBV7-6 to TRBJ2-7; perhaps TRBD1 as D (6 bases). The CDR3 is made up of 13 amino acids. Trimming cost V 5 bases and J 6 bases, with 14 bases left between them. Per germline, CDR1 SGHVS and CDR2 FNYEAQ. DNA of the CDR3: TGTGCCAGCAGCGTATTACAGGGTCGCGAGCAGTACTTC. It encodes CASSVLQGREQYF.

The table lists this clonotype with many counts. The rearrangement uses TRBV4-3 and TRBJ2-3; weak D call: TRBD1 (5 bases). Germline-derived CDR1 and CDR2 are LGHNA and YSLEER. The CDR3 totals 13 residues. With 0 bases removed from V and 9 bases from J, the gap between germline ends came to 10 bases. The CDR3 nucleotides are TGCGCCAGCAGCCAAGACGGGTGGGGCACGCAGTATTTT. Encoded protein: CASSQDGWGTQYF.

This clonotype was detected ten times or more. The CDR3 reads CATSSETGWVGDTQYF. The CDR3 coding sequence is TGTGCCACCAGCTCGGAGACAGGGTGGGTAGGAGATACGCAGTATTTT. The chain uses TRBV15 and TRBJ2-3; TRBD1 aligns across 7 bases. J lost 5 bases, V lost 5 bases, and 13 bases had no gene match. Per the germline V gene, CDR1 is LNHNV and CDR2 is YYDKDF (reference sequence). CDR3 length: 16 residues.

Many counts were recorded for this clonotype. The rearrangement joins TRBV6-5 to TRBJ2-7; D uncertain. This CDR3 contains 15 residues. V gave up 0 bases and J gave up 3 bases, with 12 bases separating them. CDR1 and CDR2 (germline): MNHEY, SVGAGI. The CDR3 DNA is TGTGCCAGCAGTTACTCGACTGCCTTCCACTACGAGCAGTACTTC. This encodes CASSYSTAFHYEQYF.